Below, 17 T cell receptor beta chains from the same sample are listed, as sequenced in a study of blood T cell repertoires in COVID-19. Produced via immunoSEQ multiplex PCR; TCRdb's table is partial and in-frame only. Of some 200,000 clones listed, about 90% were seen once; the top ten hold 12%. The sample taken for sequencing was peripheral blood. The receptors originated from a woman under 30 who had recovered from COVID-19.

This clone appeared once. The chain couples TRBV7-2 to TRBJ2-3, with 16 bases aligning to TRBD2. The CDR3 totals 16 residues. Germline CDR1 reads SGHTA; CDR2 reads FQGNSA. The J segment lost 6 bases and the V segment lost 4 bases, leaving 4 bases of the junction unmatched. The CDR3 bases are TGTGCCAGCAGCTCGGGACTAGCGGGAGGGCCGGATACGCAGTATTTT. Its protein is CASSSGLAGGPDTQYF.

V and J are TRBV9 and TRBJ2-3, with TRBD2 as a possible D gene (5 bases). From germline, CDR1 is SGDLS and CDR2 YYNGEE. This CDR3 is 15 amino acids long. Trimming pared 4 bases from V and 2 bases from J, leaving 14 bases between. Here the CDR3 reads CASSREGLHTDTQYF. The CDR3 DNA is TGTGCCAGCAGCCGAGAGGGCCTACACACAGATACGCAGTATTTT.

J is TRBJ2-7 and V is TRBV6-5; 12 bases align to TRBD1. Germline loops: CDR1 MNHEY, CDR2 SVGAGI. The CDR3 is 15 amino acids. With 0 bases clipped from V and 6 bases from J, the junction kept 3 bases outside the gene matches. Here the CDR3 reads CASSYSSGQGAEQYF. The CDR3, as DNA: TGTGCCAGCAGTTACTCATCGGGACAGGGGGCCGAGCAGTACTTC.

The V and J genes are TRBV11-2 and TRBJ2-1; 10 bases line up with TRBD2. The CDR3 runs to 19 residues. Unmatched junction bases numbered 16, after V lost 5 bases and J lost 3 bases. The germline V gene has CDR1 SGHAT and CDR2 FQNNGV. CDR3 sequence (DNA): TGTGCCAGCAGCCCGGGTGGGGGAAGCGGGAGGGCCGTCTACAATGAGCAGTTCTTC. Its protein is CASSPGGGSGRAVYNEQFF.

V usage is TRBV7-9 and J usage is TRBJ1-1; weak D call: TRBD1 (5 bases). V lost 1 base and J lost 0, with 12 bases in between. Germline assignment: CDR1 SEHNR and CDR2 FQNEAQ (reference sequence). The CDR3 covers 16 residues. CDR3 nucleotides: TGTGCCAGCAGCTTAGGTTACAGGAGTATGAACACTGAAGCTTTCTTT. Protein sequence: CASSLGYRSMNTEAFF.

The V and J genes are TRBV30 and TRBJ1-2; TRBD1 is a possible D gene (6 bases). The CDR3 contains 14 residues. The germline V gene encodes CDR1 GTSNPN and CDR2 SVGIG (reference sequence). Trimming left V 1 base short and J 1 base short, with 10 bases between. The CDR3 is CAWSEGVSNYGYTF. The CDR3 region has the DNA TGTGCCTGGAGTGAGGGGGTCAGTAACTATGGCTACACCTTC.

V usage is TRBV2 and J usage is TRBJ2-1, with TRBD2 matching over 8 bases. This CDR3 is built from 17 residues. The junction had 11 bases not matched to a gene; V was cut back by 7 bases and J by 0 bases. Germline CDR1 reads SNHLY; CDR2 reads FYNNEI. The CDR3 loop reads CASKSRGGWSSYNEQFF. In DNA, the CDR3 is TGTGCCAGCAAATCCCGGGGGGGGTGGAGCTCCTACAATGAGCAGTTCTTC.

The J gene is TRBJ2-3, the V gene TRBV6-2 or TRBV6-3; D might be TRBD2 (5 bases). The CDR3 sequence is 17 residues long. Germline assignment: CDR1 MNHEY and CDR2 SVGEGT. V was clipped by 5 bases and J by 1 base, with 19 bases between them. The CDR3 region has the DNA TGTGCCAGCAGTCAGAATCAACTAGTGTACGGCACAGATACGCAGTATTTT. Translated, it gives CASSQNQLVYGTDTQYF.

In this sample, this clone turned up once. V gene TRBV5-4 combines with J gene TRBJ2-3; 8 bases line up with TRBD1. The CDR3 totals 14 residues. After removal of 2 bases from V and 3 bases from J, the junction contained 2 bases not matched to a gene. CDR1 is SGHNT and CDR2 is YYREEE in the germline V gene (reference sequence). The CDR3 region has the DNA TGTGCCAGCAGCTTTGGGACAGGTACAGATACGCAGTATTTT. Translated: CASSFGTGTDTQYF.

The gene calls are TRBV5-6 and TRBJ1-2; TRBD1 agrees at 10 bases. The V gene's germline CDR1 is SGHDT and CDR2 YYEEEE. V was pared by 2 bases and J by 5 bases, with 9 bases of the junction left unmatched. CDR3 size: 16 residues. In nucleotides, the CDR3 is TGTGCCAGCAGCTTTGGCGGGACAGGGGCATTTTATGGCTACACCTTC. Translating it yields CASSFGGTGAFYGYTF.

This clone came up a few times. V usage is TRBV25-1 and J usage is TRBJ1-5; possibly TRBD1 for D (5 bases). This CDR3 comprises 14 residues. Between the trimmed V and J ends, which lost 6 bases and 0 bases, there was a span of 9 bases. Germline CDR1 MGHDK, CDR2 SYGVNS. In DNA form, the CDR3 reads TGTGCCAGCAGCGGGGGTGATAGCAATCAGCCCCAGCATTTT. It specifies CASSGGDSNQPQHF.

The chain couples TRBV11-2 to TRBJ1-1; 8 positions match TRBD1. The CDR3 covers 15 residues. CDR1 is SGHAT and CDR2 is FQNNGV in the germline V gene. The junction had 6 bases not matched to a gene; V was cut back by 5 bases and J by 1 base. The CDR3 coding sequence is TGTGCCAGCAGCCCAACAGGGGGAAAGAACACTGAAGCTTTCTTT. Amino acid sequence: CASSPTGGKNTEAFF.

This clone was detected only a few times. J is TRBJ2-7 and V is TRBV2; maybe TRBD1 (6 bases). CDR1 SNHLY and CDR2 FYNNEI come from the germline V gene. Trimming shortened V by 4 bases and J by 2 bases, and 12 bases separated the two germline ends. The CDR3 has 14 amino acids. DNA of the CDR3: TGTGCCAGCAGTGGGGGACATCGTACCTACGAGCAGTACTTC. Its protein is CASSGGHRTYEQYF. The whole variable domain, remainder taken from reference TRBV2 and TRBJ2-7, is EPEVTQTPSHQVTQMGQEVILRCVPISNHLYFYWYRQILGQKVEFLVSFYNNEISEKSEIFDDQFSVERPDGSNFTLKIRSTKLEDSAMYFCASSGGHRTYEQYFGPGTRLTVT.

This rearrangement joins TRBV13 to TRBJ2-2; 8 bases map to TRBD2. CDR1 PRHDT and CDR2 FYEKMQ come from the germline V gene (reference sequence). This CDR3 is 14 amino acids long. V trimming: 8 bases; J trimming: 0 bases; junction bases outside the gene matches: 2. The CDR3 loop reads CASGAGANTGELFF. The CDR3 region has the DNA TGTGCCAGCGGAGCGGGAGCGAACACCGGGGAGCTGTTTTTT.

This chain links TRBV2 with TRBJ1-1; 8 bases match TRBD1. V trimming: 6 bases; J trimming: 1 base; junction bases outside the gene matches: 7. The CDR3 runs 15 residues. The germline CDR1 and CDR2 sequences are SNHLY and FYNNEI. DNA of the CDR3: TGTGCCAGCAGAGGGGACAGGAACAAGAACACTGAAGCTTTCTTT. The encoded protein is CASRGDRNKNTEAFF.

This clone was counted once. The chain uses TRBV10-3 and TRBJ1-1; weak D call: TRBD1 (5 bases). Trimming stripped 6 bases from V and 1 base from J, with 15 bases between. The length of the CDR3 is 15 residues. Germline V gene sequence: CDR1 ENHRY, CDR2 SYGVKD. For the CDR3, the DNA is TGTGCCATCAGACGAAACTTAGGACAGAACACTGAAGCTTTCTTT. Translating it yields CAIRRNLGQNTEAFF.

V usage is TRBV10-3 and J usage is TRBJ1-4; 7 positions agree with TRBD1. The CDR3 loop spans 15 amino acids. The trim removed 5 bases at V and 5 bases at J, leaving 8 bases unmatched. Germline values: CDR1 ENHRY, CDR2 SYGVKD. As DNA, the CDR3 is TGTGCCATCAGTACAGGGGACGCCGGGAATGAAAAACTGTTTTTT. As protein: CAISTGDAGNEKLFF.